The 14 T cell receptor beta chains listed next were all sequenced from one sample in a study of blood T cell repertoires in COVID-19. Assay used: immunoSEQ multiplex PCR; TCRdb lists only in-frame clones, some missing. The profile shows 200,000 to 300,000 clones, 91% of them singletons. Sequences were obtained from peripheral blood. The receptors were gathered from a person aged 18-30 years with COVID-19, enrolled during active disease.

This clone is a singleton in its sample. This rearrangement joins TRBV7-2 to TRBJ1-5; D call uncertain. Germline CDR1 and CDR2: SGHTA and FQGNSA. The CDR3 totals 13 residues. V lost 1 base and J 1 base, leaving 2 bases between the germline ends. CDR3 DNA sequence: TGTGCCAGCAGCTTAGTAAGCAATCAGCCCCAGCATTTT. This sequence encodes CASSLVSNQPQHF.

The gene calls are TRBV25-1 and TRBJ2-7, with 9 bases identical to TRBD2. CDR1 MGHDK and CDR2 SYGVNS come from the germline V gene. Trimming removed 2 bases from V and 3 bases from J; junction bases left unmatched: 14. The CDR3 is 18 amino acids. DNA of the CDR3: TGTGCCAGCAGTGAAAAACAGGGTGGCGGGAGGGCCCTCTACGAGCAGTACTTC. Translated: CASSEKQGGGRALYEQYF.

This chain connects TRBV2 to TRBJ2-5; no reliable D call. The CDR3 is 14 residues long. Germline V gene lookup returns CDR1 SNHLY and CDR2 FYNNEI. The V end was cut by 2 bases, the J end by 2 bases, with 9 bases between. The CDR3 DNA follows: TGTGCCAGCAGTGAACCCGGTCGGCAAGAGACCCAGTACTTC. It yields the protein CASSEPGRQETQYF. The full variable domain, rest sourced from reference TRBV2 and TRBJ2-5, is EPEVTQTPSHQVTQMGQEVILRCVPISNHLYFYWYRQILGQKVEFLVSFYNNEISEKSEIFDDQFSVERPDGSNFTLKIRSTKLEDSAMYFCASSEPGRQETQYFGPGTRLLVL.

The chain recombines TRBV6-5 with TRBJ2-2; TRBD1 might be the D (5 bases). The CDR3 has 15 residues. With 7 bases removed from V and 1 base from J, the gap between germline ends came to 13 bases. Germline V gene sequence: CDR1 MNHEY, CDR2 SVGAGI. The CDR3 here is CASKSPTGNTGELFF. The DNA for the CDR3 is TGTGCCAGCAAATCTCCAACAGGGAACACCGGGGAGCTGTTTTTT.

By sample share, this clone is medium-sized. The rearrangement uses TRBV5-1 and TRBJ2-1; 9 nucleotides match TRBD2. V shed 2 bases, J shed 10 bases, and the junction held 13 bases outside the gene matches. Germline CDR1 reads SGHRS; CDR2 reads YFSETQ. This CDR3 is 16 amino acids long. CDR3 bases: TGCGCCAGCAGCTTTCCGCTGGTAGCGGGAGTCGGGGAGCAGTTCTTC. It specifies CASSFPLVAGVGEQFF.

CDR3 amino acids: CASSLSDRGRETQYF. DNA for the CDR3: TGTGCCAGCAGCTTATCAGACAGGGGGCGAGAGACCCAGTACTTC. The chain is built from TRBV7-2 and TRBJ2-5; 10 bases align to TRBD1. The CDR3 loop spans 15 amino acids. The germline V gene encodes CDR1 SGHTA and CDR2 FQGNSA. V was pared by 2 bases and J by 4 bases, with 4 bases of the junction left unmatched.

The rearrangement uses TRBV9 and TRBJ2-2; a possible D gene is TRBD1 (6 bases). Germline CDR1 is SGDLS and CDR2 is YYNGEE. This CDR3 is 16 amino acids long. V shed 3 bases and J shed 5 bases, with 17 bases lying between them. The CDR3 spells CASSDGPGTYTGELFF. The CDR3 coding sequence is TGTGCCAGCAGCGACGGACCCGGGACATATACCGGGGAGCTGTTTTTT.

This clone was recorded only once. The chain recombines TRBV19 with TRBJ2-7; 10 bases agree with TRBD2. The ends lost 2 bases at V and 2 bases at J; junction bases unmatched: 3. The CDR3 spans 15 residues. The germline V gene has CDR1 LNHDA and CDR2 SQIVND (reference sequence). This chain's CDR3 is CASSIKAGGPYEQYF. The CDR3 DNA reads TGTGCCAGTAGTATAAAAGCGGGAGGGCCCTACGAGCAGTACTTC.

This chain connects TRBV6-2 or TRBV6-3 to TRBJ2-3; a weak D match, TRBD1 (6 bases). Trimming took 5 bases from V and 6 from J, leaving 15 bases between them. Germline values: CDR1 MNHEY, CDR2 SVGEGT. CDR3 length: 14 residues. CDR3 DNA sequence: TGTGCCAGCAGTGGCGACAGGAAATTGGATACGCAGTATTTT. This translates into CASSGDRKLDTQYF.

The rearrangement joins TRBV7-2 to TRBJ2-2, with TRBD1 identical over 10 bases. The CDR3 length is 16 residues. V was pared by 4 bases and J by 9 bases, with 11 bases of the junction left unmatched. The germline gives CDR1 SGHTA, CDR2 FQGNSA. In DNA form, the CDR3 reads TGTGCCAGCAGCTCAGGGGCGGACAGGGGGTTTAGGGAGCTGTTTTTT. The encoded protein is CASSSGADRGFRELFF.

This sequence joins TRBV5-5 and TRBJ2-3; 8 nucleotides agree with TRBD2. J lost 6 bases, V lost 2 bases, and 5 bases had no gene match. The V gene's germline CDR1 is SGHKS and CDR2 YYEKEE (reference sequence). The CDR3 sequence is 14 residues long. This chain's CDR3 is CASSFHGRVDTQYF. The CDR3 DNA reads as TGTGCCAGCAGCTTCCACGGGAGGGTGGATACGCAGTATTTT.

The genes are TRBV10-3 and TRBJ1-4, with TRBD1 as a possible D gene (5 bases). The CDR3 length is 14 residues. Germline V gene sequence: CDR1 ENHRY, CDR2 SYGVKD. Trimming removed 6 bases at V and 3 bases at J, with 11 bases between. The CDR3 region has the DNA TGTGCCATCAGCCCAGGGACTTCTAATGAAAAACTGTTTTTT. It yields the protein CAISPGTSNEKLFF.

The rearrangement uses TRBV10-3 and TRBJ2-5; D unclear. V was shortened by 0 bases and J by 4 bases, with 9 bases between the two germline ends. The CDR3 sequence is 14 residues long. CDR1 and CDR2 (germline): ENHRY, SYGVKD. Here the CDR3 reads CAISESSVGETQYF. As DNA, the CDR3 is TGTGCCATCAGTGAGTCGAGTGTCGGAGAGACCCAGTACTTC.

The CDR3 spells CASSFPSGLQETQYF. The DNA for the CDR3 is TGCGCCAGCAGCTTTCCTAGCGGGCTTCAAGAGACCCAGTACTTC. This chain joins TRBV5-1 and TRBJ2-5, with TRBD2 identical over 8 bases. From germline, CDR1 is SGHRS and CDR2 YFSETQ. The length of the CDR3 is 15 residues. The junction had 5 bases not matched to a gene; V was cut back by 2 bases and J by 2 bases. The full variable domain, its missing parts supplied by reference TRBV5-1 and TRBJ2-5, is KAGVTQTPRYLIKTRGQQVTLSCSPISGHRSVSWYQQTPGQGLQFLFEYFSETQRNKGNFPGRFSGRQFSNSRSEMNVSTLELGDSALYLCASSFPSGLQETQYFGPGTRLLVL.